These 15 T cell receptor beta chains were all obtained from the same sample, sequenced in a study of shared T cell receptors in the human thymus. Method: immunoSEQ multiplex PCR; TCRdb's copy keeps in-frame clones and lacks some. This sample has around 730,000 clones, with approximately 83% found just once. These same records also appear under a second study, on human thymus T cells.

The source material was thymocytes. The origin of the receptors is a girl in the first two years of life with a congenital heart defect.

V is TRBV28 and J is TRBJ1-1; 7 positions match TRBD1. Germline V CDR1 and CDR2: MDHEN, SYDVKM. J was trimmed by 1 base and V by 3 bases; bases with no gene match: 5. This CDR3 has 15 amino acids. The CDR3 loop reads CASSFEDRWNTEAFF. In DNA form, the CDR3 reads TGTGCCAGCAGTTTTGAGGACAGGTGGAACACTGAAGCTTTCTTT.

The chain carries TRBV5-1 and TRBJ2-2; possibly TRBD2 for D (5 bases). There are 13 residues in the CDR3. V was pared by 4 bases and J by 7 bases, with 11 bases between. Germline values: CDR1 SGHRS, CDR2 YFSETQ. The CDR3 DNA reads TGCGCCAGCAGCCCCCGTGCGGGCGGGGAGCTGTTTTTT. This sequence encodes CASSPRAGGELFF.

There are a few counts of this clone. The genes are TRBV6-6 and TRBJ1-1; D not certain. The CDR3 length is 15 residues. In germline, CDR1 is MNHNY, CDR2 SVGAGI (reference sequence). V lost 2 bases, J lost 3 bases, and 13 bases lay in between. CDR3 in amino acids: CASSYGPIGDTEAFF. CDR3 nucleotides: TGTGCCAGCAGTTACGGCCCGATCGGGGACACTGAAGCTTTCTTT.

V gene TRBV7-4 combines with J gene TRBJ2-4, with D possibly matching TRBD2 (6 bases). Germline V gives CDR1 SGHVT, CDR2 SQSDAQ. V lost 4 bases and J 5 bases, leaving 18 bases between the germline ends. The CDR3 length is 16 residues. CDR3 protein: CASSSTRDGGENIQYF. CDR3 DNA: TGTGCCAGCAGCTCGACAAGGGACGGAGGGGAAAACATTCAGTACTTC.

This clone was seen only once. The rearrangement joins TRBV7-8 to TRBJ2-5; D is perhaps TRBD2 (6 bases). There are 15 residues in the CDR3. CDR1 is SGHVS and CDR2 is FQNEAQ in the germline V gene. V was trimmed by 5 bases and J by 9 bases, leaving 22 bases between them. DNA of the CDR3: TGTGCCAGCAGCGACCGGTCTCTACAAAGGGAGGCCCAGTACTTC. Translation gives CASSDRSLQREAQYF.

To note about this clone: At one of its ends the junction is not consistent with the germline gene, which may arise from a read error. The chain combines TRBV19 with TRBJ1-3, with a tentative D call TRBD1 (5 bases). There are 21 residues in the CDR3. CDR1 and CDR2 from the germline V gene are LNHDA and SQIVND (reference sequence). CDR3 sequence (DNA): TGTGCCAGCAGTATGGGCCGGGCAGGGCGCGCGAACAACCCCTCTGGAAACACCATATATTTT. Protein product: CASSMGRAGRANNPSGNTIYF.

The rearrangement joins TRBV11-2 to TRBJ2-4, with 7 bases fitting TRBD2. The CDR3 is made up of 16 amino acids. J gave up 3 bases and V 0 bases, and 5 bases lay outside the gene matches. The germline V gene has CDR1 SGHAT and CDR2 FQNNGV. The DNA of the CDR3 is TGTGCCAGCAGCTTAGACGTCCCGGGGGGCAAAAACATTCAGTACTTC. This translates into CASSLDVPGGKNIQYF.

The chain carries TRBV7-4 and TRBJ2-5; 10 nucleotides align to TRBD1. J gave up 3 bases and V 1 base, and 5 bases lay outside the gene matches. Per germline, CDR1 SGHVT and CDR2 SQSDAQ. The length of the CDR3 is 16 residues. The CDR3 reads CASSLVTDRGEETQYF. Here the CDR3 DNA reads TGTGCCAGCAGCTTAGTTACGGACAGGGGGGAAGAGACCCAGTACTTC.

This clone occurred once. V and J are TRBV27 and TRBJ2-2, with TRBD1 matching over 9 bases. Germline V gene sequence: CDR1 MNHEY, CDR2 SMNVEV (reference sequence). The CDR3 runs to 15 residues. V shed 2 bases and J 5 bases; nucleotides not matched to a gene: 3. The CDR3 nucleotides are TGTGCCAGCAGTTTAGGGGGACAGGGAACCGGGGAGCTGTTTTTT. Translated, it gives CASSLGGQGTGELFF.

The chain uses TRBV11-3 and TRBJ2-1, with D possibly being TRBD2 (6 bases). V lost 4 bases and J lost 5, with 15 bases in between. Per germline, CDR1 SGHNT and CDR2 YENEEA. The length of the CDR3 is 15 residues. DNA for the CDR3: TGTGCCAGCAGCTCCCGGAGGGAGGCCCACAATGAGCAGTTCTTC. This gives the protein CASSSRREAHNEQFF.

This sequence joins TRBV30 and TRBJ1-2; 8 nucleotides agree with TRBD1. Trimming took 8 bases from V and 8 from J; bases not matched to a gene: 10. The CDR3 length is 12 residues. Germline lookup yields CDR1 GTSNPN and CDR2 SVGIG (reference sequence). CDR3 in DNA: TGTGCCGGGGGACAGGCCCCTCGGGGCTACACCTTC. This codes for CAGGQAPRGYTF.

V usage is TRBV7-2 and J usage is TRBJ2-7, with D unclear. Germline CDR1 and CDR2: SGHTA and FQGNSA. This CDR3 is built from 13 residues. Trimming shortened V by 3 bases and J by 4 bases, and 10 bases separated the two germline ends. The CDR3 DNA reads as TGTGCCAGCAGCTTGAGGAGTCTTTACGAGCAGTACTTC. Residues: CASSLRSLYEQYF.

This clone has only a few counts. This chain uses TRBV5-1 with TRBJ1-1, with D possibly being TRBD1 (5 bases). Trimming cost V 4 bases and J 0 bases, with 16 bases left between them. The CDR3 totals 16 residues. In germline, CDR1 is SGHRS, CDR2 YFSETQ. CDR3 residues: CASSRYSGAMNTEAFF. CDR3 nucleotides: TGCGCCAGCAGCAGGTACAGTGGGGCGATGAACACTGAAGCTTTCTTT.

The rearrangement joins TRBV7-6 to TRBJ2-7, with a tentative D call TRBD2 (6 bases). V lost 2 bases, J lost 4 bases, and 18 bases lay in between. CDR1 SGHVS and CDR2 FNYEAQ come from the germline V gene. This CDR3 is built from 16 residues. CDR3 in amino acids: CASSLYESGLRYEQYF. The CDR3 region has the DNA TGTGCCAGCAGCTTATATGAGTCGGGACTGAGATACGAGCAGTACTTC.

V and J are TRBV14 and TRBJ1-6; D unresolved. The germline V and J ends were trimmed by 1 base and 0 bases, with 13 bases remaining between them. Per the germline V gene, CDR1 is SGHDN and CDR2 is FVKESK. This CDR3 has 18 residues. The CDR3 DNA reads as TGTGCCAGCAGCCAAGGTGGCAGCGGGGTCTCCTATAATTCACCCCTCCACTTT. This encodes CASSQGGSGVSYNSPLHF.